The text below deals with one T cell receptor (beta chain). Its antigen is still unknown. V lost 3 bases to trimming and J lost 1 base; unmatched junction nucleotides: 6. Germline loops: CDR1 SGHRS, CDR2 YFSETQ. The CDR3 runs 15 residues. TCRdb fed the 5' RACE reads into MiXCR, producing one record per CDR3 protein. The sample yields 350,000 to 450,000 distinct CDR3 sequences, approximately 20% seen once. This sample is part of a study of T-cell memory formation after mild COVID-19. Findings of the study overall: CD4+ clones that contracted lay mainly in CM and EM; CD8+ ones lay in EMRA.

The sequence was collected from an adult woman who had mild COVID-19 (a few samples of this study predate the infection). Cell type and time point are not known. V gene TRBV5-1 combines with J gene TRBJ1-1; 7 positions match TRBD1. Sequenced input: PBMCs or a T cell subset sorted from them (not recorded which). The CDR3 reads CASSYGDSPNTEAFF. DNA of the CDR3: TGCGCCAGCAGCTATGGGGACAGCCCGAACACTGAAGCTTTCTTT.